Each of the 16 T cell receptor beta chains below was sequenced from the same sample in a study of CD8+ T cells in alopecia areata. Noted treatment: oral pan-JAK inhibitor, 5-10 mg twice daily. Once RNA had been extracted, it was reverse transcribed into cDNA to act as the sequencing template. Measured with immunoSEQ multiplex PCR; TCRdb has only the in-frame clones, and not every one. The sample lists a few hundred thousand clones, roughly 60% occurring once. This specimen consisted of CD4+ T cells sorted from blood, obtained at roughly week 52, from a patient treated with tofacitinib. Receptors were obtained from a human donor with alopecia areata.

Here the CDR3 reads CASATYVSYEQYF. CDR3 bases: TGTGCCAGCGCAACGTACGTCTCCTACGAGCAGTACTTC. This chain joins TRBV5-5 and TRBJ2-7; D not certain. This CDR3 is 13 amino acids long. The ends were cut back, 7 bases at V and 0 bases at J, with 11 bases in the middle. The germline V gene has CDR1 SGHKS and CDR2 YYEKEE (reference sequence).

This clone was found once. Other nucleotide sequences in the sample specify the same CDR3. DNA of the CDR3: TGTGCCAGCAGCTTGGCGGGGAGCTCCTACAATGAGCAGTTCTTC. Protein: CASSLAGSSYNEQFF. The V call is TRBV7-2, the J call TRBJ2-1; tentatively, D is TRBD2 (6 bases). The V end was cut by 3 bases, the J end by 0 bases, with 9 bases between. Per the germline V gene, CDR1 is SGHTA and CDR2 is FQGNSA. The CDR3 sequence is 15 residues long.

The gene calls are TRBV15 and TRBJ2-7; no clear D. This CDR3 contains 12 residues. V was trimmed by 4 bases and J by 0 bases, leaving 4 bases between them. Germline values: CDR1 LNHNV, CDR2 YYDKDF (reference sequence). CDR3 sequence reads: CATSTSSYEQYF. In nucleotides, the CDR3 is TGTGCCACCAGCACCTCCTCCTACGAGCAGTACTTC.

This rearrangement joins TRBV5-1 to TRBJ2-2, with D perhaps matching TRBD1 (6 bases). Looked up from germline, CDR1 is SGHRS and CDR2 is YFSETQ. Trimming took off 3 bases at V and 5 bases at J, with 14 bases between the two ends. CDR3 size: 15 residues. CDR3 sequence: CASSSRTDYTGELFF. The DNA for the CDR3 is TGCGCCAGCAGCTCACGGACAGATTATACCGGGGAGCTGTTTTTT.

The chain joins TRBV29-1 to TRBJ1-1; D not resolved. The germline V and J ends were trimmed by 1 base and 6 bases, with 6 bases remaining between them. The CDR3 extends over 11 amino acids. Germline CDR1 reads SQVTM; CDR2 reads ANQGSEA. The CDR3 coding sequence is TGCAGCGTTGAAGGACGGTCTGAAGCTTTCTTT. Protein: CSVEGRSEAFF.

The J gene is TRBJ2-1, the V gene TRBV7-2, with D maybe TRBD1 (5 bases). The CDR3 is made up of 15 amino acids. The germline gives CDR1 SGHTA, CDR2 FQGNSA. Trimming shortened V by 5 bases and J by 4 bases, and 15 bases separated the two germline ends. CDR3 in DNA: TGTGCCAGCAGCCCAGACCCAGCAGGGTACAATGAGCAGTTCTTC. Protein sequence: CASSPDPAGYNEQFF. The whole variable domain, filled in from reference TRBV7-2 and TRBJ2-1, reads GAGVSQSPSNKVTEKGKDVELRCDPISGHTALYWYRQSLGQGLEFLIYFQGNSAPDKSGLPSDRFSAERTGGSVSTLTIQRTQQEDSAVYLCASSPDPAGYNEQFFGPGTRLTVL.

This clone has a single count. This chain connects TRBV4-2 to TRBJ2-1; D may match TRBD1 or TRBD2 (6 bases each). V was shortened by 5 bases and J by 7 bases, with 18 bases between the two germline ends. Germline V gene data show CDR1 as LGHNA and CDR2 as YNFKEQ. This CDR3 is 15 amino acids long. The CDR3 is CASSTEGPGANEQFF. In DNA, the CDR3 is TGTGCCAGCAGCACAGAGGGACCGGGGGCTAATGAGCAGTTCTTC.

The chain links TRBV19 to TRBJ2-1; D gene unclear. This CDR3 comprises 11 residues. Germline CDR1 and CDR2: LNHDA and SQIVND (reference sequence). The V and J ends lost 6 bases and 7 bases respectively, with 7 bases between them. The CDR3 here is CASRNVNEQFF. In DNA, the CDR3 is TGTGCCAGTAGAAATGTTAATGAGCAGTTCTTC. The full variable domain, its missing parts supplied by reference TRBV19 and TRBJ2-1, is DGGITQSPKYLFRKEGQNVTLSCEQNLNHDAMYWYRQDPGQGLRLIYYSQIVNDFQKGDIAEGYSVSREKKESFPLTVTSAQKNPTAFYLCASRNVNEQFFGPGTRLTVL.

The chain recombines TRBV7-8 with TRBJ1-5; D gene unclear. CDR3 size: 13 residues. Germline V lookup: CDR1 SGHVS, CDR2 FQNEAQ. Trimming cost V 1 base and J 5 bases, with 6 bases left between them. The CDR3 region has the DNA TGTGCCAGCAGCTTAGGACCTCATCAGCCCCAGCATTTT. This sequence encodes CASSLGPHQPQHF.

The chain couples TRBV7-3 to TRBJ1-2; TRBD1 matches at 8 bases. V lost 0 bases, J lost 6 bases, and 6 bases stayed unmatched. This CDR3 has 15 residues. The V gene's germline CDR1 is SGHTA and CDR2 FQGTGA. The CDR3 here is CASSLTPTGVNGYTF. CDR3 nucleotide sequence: TGTGCCAGCAGCTTAACTCCGACAGGGGTAAATGGCTACACCTTC. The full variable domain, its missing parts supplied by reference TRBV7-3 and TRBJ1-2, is GAGVSQTPSNKVTEKGKYVELRCDPISGHTALYWYRQSLGQGPEFLIYFQGTGAADDSGLPNDRFFAVRPEGSVSTLKIQRTERGDSAVYLCASSLTPTGVNGYTFGSGTRLTVV.

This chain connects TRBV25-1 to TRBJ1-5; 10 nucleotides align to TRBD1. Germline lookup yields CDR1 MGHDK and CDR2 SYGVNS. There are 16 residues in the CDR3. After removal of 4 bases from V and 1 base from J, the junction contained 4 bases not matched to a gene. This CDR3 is CASSGQGAMSNQPQHF. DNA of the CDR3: TGTGCCAGCAGTGGACAGGGGGCGATGAGCAATCAGCCCCAGCATTTT.

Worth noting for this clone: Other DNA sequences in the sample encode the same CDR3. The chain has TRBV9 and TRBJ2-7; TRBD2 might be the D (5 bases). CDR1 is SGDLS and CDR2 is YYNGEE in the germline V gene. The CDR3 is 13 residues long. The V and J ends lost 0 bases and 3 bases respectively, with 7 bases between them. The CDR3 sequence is CASSVGGSYEQYF. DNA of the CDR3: TGTGCCAGCAGCGTAGGAGGGAGCTACGAGCAGTACTTC.

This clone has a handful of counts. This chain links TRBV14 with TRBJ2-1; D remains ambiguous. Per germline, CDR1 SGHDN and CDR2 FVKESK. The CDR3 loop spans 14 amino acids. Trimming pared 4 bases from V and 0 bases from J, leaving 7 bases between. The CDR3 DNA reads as TGTGCCAGCAGCCGGATTAGCTCCTACAATGAGCAGTTCTTC. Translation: CASSRISSYNEQFF.

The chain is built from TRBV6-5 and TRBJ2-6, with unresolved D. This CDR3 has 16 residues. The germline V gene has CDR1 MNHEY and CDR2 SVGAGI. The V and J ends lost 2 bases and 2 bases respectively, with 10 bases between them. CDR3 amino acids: CASSYALDAGANVLTF. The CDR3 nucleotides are TGTGCCAGCAGTTACGCCCTTGACGCTGGGGCCAACGTCCTGACTTTC.

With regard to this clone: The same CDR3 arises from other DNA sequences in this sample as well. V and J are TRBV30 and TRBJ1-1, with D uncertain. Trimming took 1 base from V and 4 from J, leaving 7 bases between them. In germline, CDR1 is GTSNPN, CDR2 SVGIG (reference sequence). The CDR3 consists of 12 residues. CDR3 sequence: CAWSAGFTEAFF. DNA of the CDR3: TGTGCCTGGAGTGCCGGGTTCACTGAAGCTTTCTTT.

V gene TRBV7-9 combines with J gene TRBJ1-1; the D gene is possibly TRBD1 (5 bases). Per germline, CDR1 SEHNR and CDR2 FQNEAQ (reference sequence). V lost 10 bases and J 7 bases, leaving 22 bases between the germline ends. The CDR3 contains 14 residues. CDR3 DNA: TGTGCCACCACGACGGGAAACCTGGGGGGTGAAGCTTTCTTT. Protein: CATTTGNLGGEAFF. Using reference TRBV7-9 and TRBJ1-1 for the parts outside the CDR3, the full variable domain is DTGVSQNPRHKITKRGQNVTFRCDPISEHNRLYWYRQTLGQGPEFLTYFQNEAQLEKSRLLSDRFSAERPKGSFSTLEIQRTEQGDSAMYLCATTTGNLGGEAFFGQGTRLTVV.